This T cell receptor (beta chain) originates from a study of high-grade serous ovarian cancer treatment subgroups. Study-wide results and limits: Repertoire similarity ranged about 0.1 to 0.85 between tumors of one patient.

The ends were cut back, 3 bases at V and 0 bases at J, with 9 bases in the middle. The CDR3 runs to 14 residues. The V gene's germline CDR1 is SEHNR and CDR2 FQNEAQ (reference sequence). The repertoire was sequenced with immunoSEQ multiplex PCR; TCRdb's copy has only in-frame clones and lacks some. The repertoire consists of more than 15,000 clones, with roughly 80% occurring once and the leading ten covering 6.4%. For this clone: No antigen is known for it.

Tumor samples were taken before definitive surgery or chemotherapy. The chain carries TRBV7-9 and TRBJ2-7; weak D call: TRBD2 (6 bases). This TCR was sampled from a human donor with high-grade serous ovarian cancer. Sequenced material: tumor tissue. CDR3 bases: TGTGCCAGCAGCTTCCAGCGGGTCTCCTACGAGCAGTACTTC. Its translation: CASSFQRVSYEQYF.